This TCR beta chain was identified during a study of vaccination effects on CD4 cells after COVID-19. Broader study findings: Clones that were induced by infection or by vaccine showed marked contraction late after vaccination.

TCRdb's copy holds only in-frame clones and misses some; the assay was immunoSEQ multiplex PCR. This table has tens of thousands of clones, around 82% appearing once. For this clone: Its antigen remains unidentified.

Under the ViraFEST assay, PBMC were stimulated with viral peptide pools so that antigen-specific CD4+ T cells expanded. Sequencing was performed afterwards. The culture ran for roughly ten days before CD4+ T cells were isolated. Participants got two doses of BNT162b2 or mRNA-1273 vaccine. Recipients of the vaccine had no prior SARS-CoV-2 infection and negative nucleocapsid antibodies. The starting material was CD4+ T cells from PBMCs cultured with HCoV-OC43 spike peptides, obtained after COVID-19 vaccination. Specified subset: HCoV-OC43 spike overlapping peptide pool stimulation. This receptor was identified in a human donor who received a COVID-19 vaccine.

CDR3 region: CASSPPETNTGELFF. The CDR3 bases are TGTGCCAGCAGCCCCCCGGAGACGAACACCGGGGAGCTGTTTTTT. The V call is TRBV6-5, the J call TRBJ2-2; D not certain. CDR1 is MNHEY, CDR2 SVGAGI, per germline. V was cut by 6 bases and J by 0 bases, with 11 bases left in between. CDR3 size: 15 residues.